The sequence of this T cell receptor (beta chain) was determined in a study of vaccination and CD4 T cells after COVID-19. The germline V gene has CDR1 DFQATT and CDR2 SNEGSKA (reference sequence). The CDR3 runs 16 residues. A note on this clonotype: Its antigen is not identified.

Regarding the study as a whole: Going from roughly 21 to 40, median SARS-CoV-2-reactive clonotypes did not rise significantly. No early post-infection timepoints were studied, and convalescent patients studied were relatively few.

The Oncomine TCR Beta short-read assay was applied to DNA of cultured CD4+ T cells. Investigators isolated genomic DNA from cultured CD4+ T cells. TCRdb re-called the PCR reads with MiXCR, one entry per CDR3 protein. This table has fewer than 12,000 distinct CDR3 sequences, 46% appearing once. Documented treatment: approximately nine-day PBMC culture with coronavirus spike peptide pools or control peptides (ViraFEST assay). The sequenced sample was CD4+ T cells from blood, cultured in vitro. The chain has TRBV20-1 and TRBJ2-1; 9 positions match TRBD1. Judging by the DNA end, TRBJ2-7 fits better; the J call may be wrong. The clonotype comes from a human donor who had recovered from COVID-19. The CDR3 region has the DNA TGCAGTGCTAGAGATGAATTTGGGACAGGGTCGTACGAGCAGTACTTC. This codes for CSARDEFGTGSYEQYF.